The 26 T cell receptor beta chains presented below share a single source sample, sequenced in a study of regulatory T cells in long-lasting Graves disease. According to the study, TCR beta libraries were built with iRepertoire HTBI primers and CDR3-region Arm-PCR. Via MiXCR, TCRdb re-called the multiplex PCR reads, giving one row per CDR3 protein. The sample includes 300,000 or so distinct CDR3 sequences, around a fifth seen only once; the top ten take roughly 27%. Time point denoted: persistent/refractory GD, antithyroid drugs over 5 years with positive TRAb. Extracted RNA from PBMCs served as the source of the TCR library. The source was peripheral blood mononuclear cells (PBMCs), collected when the disease was refractory, from a patient treated with antithyroid drugs. The receptors come from a female donor with Graves disease.

In its sample, this clonotype was seen many times. The rearrangement joins TRBV7-2 to TRBJ2-7, with D possibly called TRBD1 or TRBD2 (5 bases each). The CDR3 is made up of 13 amino acids. Germline CDR1 is SGHTA and CDR2 is FQGNSA. The ends were cut back, 5 bases at V and 4 bases at J, with 12 bases in the middle. For the CDR3, the DNA is TGTGCCAGCAGCCCTTCCTGGGGGTACGAGCAGTACTTC. It encodes CASSPSWGYEQYF. The whole variable domain, filled in from reference TRBV7-2 and TRBJ2-7, reads GAGVSQSPSNKVTEKGKDVELRCDPISGHTALYWYRQSLGQGLEFLIYFQGNSAPDKSGLPSDRFSAERTGGSVSTLTIQRTQQEDSAVYLCASSPSWGYEQYFGPGTRLTVT.

This clonotype showed up many times. This chain links TRBV28 with TRBJ1-5; tentatively, D is TRBD1 (6 bases). V was clipped by 3 bases and J by 5 bases, with 14 bases between them. The CDR3 has 15 residues. Germline V gene lookup returns CDR1 MDHEN and CDR2 SYDVKM. DNA for the CDR3: TGTGCCAGCAGTTTTTTGTTTGGGGGGCATCAGCCCCAGCATTTT. Protein sequence: CASSFLFGGHQPQHF.

This clonotype was counted a few times. The V call is TRBV5-1, the J call TRBJ1-6; D uncertain. The CDR3 is made up of 14 amino acids. Germline assignment: CDR1 SGHRS and CDR2 YFSETQ. The V end lost 2 bases, the J end lost 7 bases, and 10 bases lay between the germline ends. CDR3 protein: CASSFLAGNSPLHF. CDR3 bases: TGCGCCAGCAGCTTTCTGGCAGGAAATTCACCCCTCCACTTT.

This clonotype was counted at least ten times. The CDR3 coding sequence is TGTGCCAGCAGCTTCTCCGGAAACACCATATATTTT. This encodes CASSFSGNTIYF. The gene calls are TRBV7-9 and TRBJ1-3; D call uncertain. The CDR3 extends over 12 amino acids. Germline CDR1 is SEHNR and CDR2 is FQNEAQ (reference sequence). V gave up 3 bases and J gave up 4 bases, with 4 bases separating them.

At least ten counts were recorded for this clonotype. The rearrangement joins TRBV18 to TRBJ2-7, with no clear D. Germline CDR1 KGHSH, CDR2 LQKENI. With 2 bases removed from V and 3 bases from J, the gap between germline ends came to 8 bases. This CDR3 has 13 residues. Here the CDR3 DNA reads TGTGCCAGCTCACCAGTCACCTACTACGAGCAGTACTTC. Encoded protein: CASSPVTYYEQYF. Complete variable domain (other parts from reference TRBV18 and TRBJ2-7): NAGVMQNPRHLVRRRGQEARLRCSPMKGHSHVYWYRQLPEEGLKFMVYLQKENIIDESGMPKERFSAEFPKEGPSILRIQQVVRGDSAAYFCASSPVTYYEQYFGPGTRLTVT.

The table lists this clonotype with a few counts. The chain couples TRBV18 to TRBJ2-7, with 9 bases identical to TRBD1. Trimming at V came to 3 bases and at J to 2 bases, leaving 8 bases not matched to a gene. The germline CDR1 and CDR2 sequences are KGHSH and LQKENI. This CDR3 contains 16 residues. The CDR3 DNA sequence: TGTGCCAGCTCACCGAAGGACAGGGGCGGCCCCTACGAGCAGTACTTC. This gives the protein CASSPKDRGGPYEQYF.

The table lists this clonotype with a few counts. This chain joins TRBV10-2 and TRBJ2-5; TRBD2 aligns across 8 bases. V dropped 8 bases and J dropped 5; count of bases not matched to a gene: 7. In germline, CDR1 is WSHSY, CDR2 SAAADI. This CDR3 has 13 amino acids. The CDR3: CASAGGGWETQYF. The CDR3 nucleotides are TGCGCCAGCGCCGGGGGGGGATGGGAGACCCAGTACTTC.

The chain is built from TRBV10-1 and TRBJ1-5; the D is unclear. Germline V CDR1 and CDR2: WNHNN, SYGVQD (reference sequence). V was trimmed by 5 bases and J by 3 bases, leaving 5 bases between them. This CDR3 has 12 amino acids. CDR3 in DNA: TGCGCCAGCAGTAGCAACAATCAGCCCCAGCATTTT. Translating gives CASSSNNQPQHF.

Comment on this clonotype: Given a much more abundant clone one base away, this may be a read error. The chain couples TRBV7-2 to TRBJ2-5; 10 positions match TRBD2. The trim removed 5 bases at V and 4 bases at J, leaving 7 bases unmatched. Germline V gene sequence: CDR1 SGHTA, CDR2 FQGNSA. This CDR3 is 15 amino acids long. The CDR3 nucleotides are TGTGCCAGCAGCCAATCAAGCGGGGGGGGAGAGACCCAGTACTTC. Translating gives CASSQSSGGGETQYF. Full variable domain (missing parts from reference TRBV7-2 and TRBJ2-5): GAGVSQSPSNKVTEKGKDVELRCDPISGHTALYWYRQSLGQGLEFLIYFQGNSAPDKSGLPSDRFSAERTGGSVSTLTIQRTQQEDSAVYLCASSQSSGGGETQYFGPGTRLLVL.

This clonotype was counted only a few times. The chain employs TRBV19 and TRBJ1-1; D ambiguous. The CDR3 has 18 amino acids. Looked up from germline, CDR1 is LNHDA and CDR2 is SQIVND (reference sequence). Trimming cost V 4 bases and J 7 bases, with 28 bases left between them. The CDR3 loop reads CASSTSLRREGNGLEAFF. The CDR3 DNA sequence: TGTGCCAGTAGTACGAGCCTACGAAGGGAGGGAAATGGTCTTGAAGCTTTCTTT.

This clonotype was detected ten times or more. V gene TRBV28 combines with J gene TRBJ1-2; 7 bases are a match to TRBD1. The CDR3 length is 13 residues. CDR1 is MDHEN and CDR2 is SYDVKM in the germline V gene. V dropped 9 bases and J dropped 8; count of bases not matched to a gene: 12. The CDR3 region has the DNA TGTGCCAGTAGGGACAGCTCCCCGGGAGGCTACACCTTC. The encoded protein is CASRDSSPGGYTF.

This clonotype was found many times. The chain recombines TRBV28 with TRBJ1-1; D not resolved. Germline V lookup: CDR1 MDHEN, CDR2 SYDVKM. The CDR3 length is 14 residues. V shed 6 bases and J shed 0 bases, with 11 bases lying between them. CDR3 in amino acids: CASSPTAMNTEAFF. The CDR3 DNA follows: TGTGCCAGCAGCCCTACGGCTATGAACACTGAAGCTTTCTTT.

This clonotype was seen repeatedly, ten times or more. The CDR3 spells CSARRQGVTEAFF. The CDR3 nucleotides read TGCAGTGCTAGAAGACAGGGAGTAACTGAAGCTTTCTTT. This chain joins TRBV20-1 and TRBJ1-1; the match to TRBD1 covers 7 bases. J lost 5 bases, V lost 2 bases, and 5 bases had no gene match. Germline-derived CDR1 and CDR2 are DFQATT and SNEGSKA (reference sequence). This CDR3 spans 13 amino acids.

This clonotype was seen a few times. The chain carries TRBV29-1 and TRBJ2-3; the D gene could be TRBD1 or TRBD2 (6 bases each). Germline assignment: CDR1 SQVTM and CDR2 ANQGSEA. The CDR3 extends over 16 amino acids. V was trimmed by 4 bases and J by 0 bases, leaving 17 bases between them. The CDR3 spells CSVGGGSGASTDTQYF. In DNA, the CDR3 is TGCAGCGTTGGAGGGGGTAGCGGTGCTAGCACAGATACGCAGTATTTT.

This clonotype was found many times. The rearrangement uses TRBV2 and TRBJ2-7; the match to TRBD1 covers 7 bases. Trimming at V came to 7 bases and at J to 6 bases, leaving 12 bases not matched to a gene. The length of the CDR3 is 14 residues. Germline V gene sequence: CDR1 SNHLY, CDR2 FYNNEI. The CDR3 DNA follows: TGTGCCAGCACCGACTACAGGGGTGTTGGCGAGCAGTACTTC. It yields the protein CASTDYRGVGEQYF.

As regards this clonotype: This may be a read error: a much more frequent sequence differs by one nucleotide. CDR3 in DNA: TGTGCCAGCAGCCCGCCCCGGGACAGGGTATCCTACGAGCAGTACTTC. It specifies CASSPPRDRVSYEQYF. V is TRBV11-2 and J is TRBJ2-7; 9 positions agree with TRBD1. CDR3 length: 16 amino acids. Losses at the gene ends were 5 bases for V and 1 base for J; bases not matched to a gene: 9. Germline CDR1 and CDR2: SGHAT and FQNNGV.

In this sample, this clonotype turned up many times. The V call is TRBV20-1, the J call TRBJ1-6; D not certain. V shed 6 bases and J shed 5 bases, with 17 bases lying between them. Germline V gene sequence: CDR1 DFQATT, CDR2 SNEGSKA (reference sequence). The CDR3 loop spans 15 amino acids. The CDR3 DNA follows: TGCAGTGCACCGGTCGCCGGGGTAGATAATTCACCCCTCCACTTT. This sequence encodes CSAPVAGVDNSPLHF.

This clonotype has more than one count but fewer than ten. The chain couples TRBV24-1 to TRBJ2-2; the D gene is possibly TRBD1 (5 bases). Per the germline V gene, CDR1 is KGHDR and CDR2 is SFDVKD. This CDR3 has 18 amino acids. V dropped 10 bases and J dropped 3 bases, with 26 bases sitting between them. CDR3 bases: TGTGCCACTCCCACCGCCCTGGGCGCGGCAGGGCACACCGGGGAGCTGTTTTTT. Protein sequence: CATPTALGAAGHTGELFF.

This clonotype is a singleton in its sample. This chain links TRBV28 with TRBJ2-3; no reliable D call. In germline, CDR1 is MDHEN, CDR2 SYDVKM. V was pared by 5 bases and J by 4 bases, with 7 bases between. This CDR3 spans 12 amino acids. The DNA for the CDR3 is TGTGCCAGCAGTCCTCCCTCAGATACGCAGTATTTT. Its translation is CASSPPSDTQYF.

This clonotype has at least ten counts. The gene calls are TRBV2 and TRBJ1-3; 8 nucleotides align to TRBD1. Losses at the gene ends were 6 bases for V and 2 bases for J; bases not matched to a gene: 9. This CDR3 is built from 16 residues. The V gene's germline CDR1 is SNHLY and CDR2 FYNNEI. CDR3 residues: CASSQDRGSPGNTIYF. CDR3 DNA sequence: TGTGCCAGCAGCCAAGACAGGGGATCGCCTGGAAACACCATATATTTT.

In this sample, this clonotype turned up many times. The J gene is TRBJ2-5, the V gene TRBV7-9; the match to TRBD2 covers 15 bases. Per germline, CDR1 SEHNR and CDR2 FQNEAQ (reference sequence). The CDR3 loop spans 19 amino acids. After removal of 5 bases from V and 2 bases from J, the junction contained 12 bases not matched to a gene. The CDR3 loop is CASSPFGLAGGPGQETQYF. The CDR3 coding sequence is TGTGCCAGCAGCCCATTCGGACTAGCGGGAGGGCCTGGGCAAGAGACCCAGTACTTC.

This clonotype was observed a handful of times. V usage is TRBV7-2 and J usage is TRBJ1-4; TRBD1 might be the D (5 bases). CDR1 is SGHTA and CDR2 is FQGNSA in the germline V gene. V shed 5 bases and J shed 7 bases, with 14 bases lying between them. The CDR3 totals 14 residues. The CDR3 region has the DNA TGTGCCAGCAGCCCGGAGGCCAGGGTTGAAAAACTGTTTTTT. Its translation is CASSPEARVEKLFF.

Note on this clonotype: This sequence may be a read error, since a much larger clone differs from it by one base. V and J are TRBV10-3 and TRBJ2-7; TRBD2 matches at 7 bases. The CDR3 totals 14 residues. Looked up from germline, CDR1 is ENHRY and CDR2 is SYGVKD. The CDR3: CAIGGGESSHEQYF. The CDR3 DNA is TGTGCCATCGGGGGGGGGGAAAGCTCCCACGAGCAGTACTTC.

This clonotype was seen repeatedly, ten times or more. The V and J genes are TRBV28 and TRBJ1-5; D perhaps matches TRBD1 (5 bases). Trimming took off 3 bases at V and 3 bases at J, with 12 bases between the two ends. Looked up from germline, CDR1 is MDHEN and CDR2 is SYDVKM. The CDR3 sequence is 15 residues long. As DNA, the CDR3 is TGTGCCAGCAGTTTGGGAGGGGCCAACAATCAGCCCCAGCATTTT. Protein: CASSLGGANNQPQHF.

The CDR3 is CASAAQGAGNEKLFF. In DNA, the CDR3 is TGTGCCAGCGCTGCTCAAGGGGCTGGGAATGAAAAACTGTTTTTT. The V and J genes are TRBV6-1 and TRBJ1-4; D is perhaps TRBD1 (5 bases). This CDR3 contains 15 residues. Germline V gene data show CDR1 as MNHNS and CDR2 as SASEGT. Trimming took off 8 bases at V and 5 bases at J, with 18 bases between the two ends.

The sample holds many counts of this clonotype. This sequence joins TRBV5-8 and TRBJ2-2, with D uncertain. The CDR3 loop spans 13 amino acids. Germline V gives CDR1 SGHTS, CDR2 YDEGEE. The germline V and J ends were trimmed by 5 bases and 1 base, with 6 bases remaining between them. The CDR3, as DNA: TGTGCCAGCAGATCGATGAACACCGGGGAGCTGTTTTTT. Protein product: CASRSMNTGELFF.